Detailed here is one T cell receptor (beta chain). In the authors' methods: Estimation of nucleated cell counts relied on the amplification of reference gene primers. Profiled with immunoSEQ multiplex PCR; TCRdb holds only in-frame clones, not every one. That table furnishes V, J and clone size, whereas the DNA furnished D and trimming. This sample yields over 55,000 clones, of which 75% to 85% are seen a single time; around 9.6% belongs to the top ten. This sample is part of a study of blood T cell repertoires in COVID-19. At the level of the study: The United States, Italy and Spain were the sources of the acute and convalescent COVID-19 samples. Nucleic acid was either cDNA or gDNA, and it came from T cells, B-cell-depleted T cells, or PBMCs.

One Seattle source followed patients from active infection through their disease course. Trimming removed 6 bases from V and 8 bases from J; junction bases left unmatched: 9. The CDR3 runs 14 residues. Germline-derived CDR1 and CDR2 are MDHEN and SYDVKM. The origin of this receptor is a middle-aged man with COVID-19, enrolled during active disease. V is TRBV28 and J is TRBJ1-4, with 7 bases lining up with TRBD1. Sequencing was carried out using peripheral blood. The CDR3: CASSPDRVGEKLFF. CDR3 sequence (DNA): TGTGCCAGCAGCCCTGACAGGGTCGGCGAAAAACTGTTTTTT. The whole variable domain, remainder taken from reference TRBV28 and TRBJ1-4, is DVKVTQSSRYLVKRTGEKVFLECVQDMDHENMFWYRQDPGLGLRLIYFSYDVKMKEKGDIPEGYSVSREKKERFSLILESASTNQTSMYLCASSPDRVGEKLFFGSGTQLSVL.